This TCR beta chain comes out of a study of T cells in Graves' hyperthyroidism and ophthalmopathy. The ends lost 8 bases at V and 5 bases at J; junction bases unmatched: 5. The CDR3 loop spans 12 amino acids. Germline assignment: CDR1 MGHRA and CDR2 YSYEKL. Study findings and constraints: Ophthalmopathy onset followed model prediction by a median around six months. Separating ophthalmopathy from stable hyperthyroidism was achieved by a 13 V-J model. Also found in blood were most expanded thyroid clonotypes above 0.001.

A remark on this clonotype: The antigen is undetermined.

Amplification of TCR beta CDR3 regions was performed using RNA transcripts as template. The TCR CDR3 first-round RT-PCR relied on the HTBI primer set. TCRdb re-analysed the multiplex PCR reads in MiXCR, keeping a single row per CDR3 protein. The table includes about 600,000 distinct CDR3 sequences, around 13% detected once. This TCR derives from a woman aged 45-59 years with Graves' ophthalmopathy. Sequencing was performed on blood. This sequence joins TRBV4-1 and TRBJ2-7; 8 positions agree with TRBD1. The CDR3 bases are TGCGCCAGCGGACAGGGTTCGGACGAGCAGTACTTC. It translates to CASGQGSDEQYF.